Below, 20 T cell receptor beta chains from the same sample are listed, as sequenced in a study of cytotoxic CD8 clonotypes in ibrutinib-treated CLL. Some clones are missing from TCRdb's copy, which holds only in-frame ones; the method was immunoSEQ multiplex PCR. The sample shows over 120,000 clones, about 70% of them seen only once. The sample in question was PBMCs, obtained after 24 months of ibrutinib treatment. All receptors come from a human donor with chronic lymphocytic leukemia.

This clone was counted once. The chain is built from TRBV6-5 and TRBJ2-7; D is unresolved. V lost 5 bases to trimming and J lost 0 bases, with 11 bases between them. This CDR3 is 14 amino acids long. CDR1 is MNHEY, CDR2 SVGAGI, per germline. The CDR3 DNA reads as TGTGCCAGCAGTCACCGGCCCCACTCCTACGAGCAGTACTTC. It yields the protein CASSHRPHSYEQYF.

The rearrangement links TRBV19 to TRBJ2-6; a possible D gene is TRBD2 (6 bases). Deletions cut 1 base from V and 2 bases from J, with 18 bases between. This CDR3 region has 19 residues. CDR1 LNHDA and CDR2 SQIVND come from the germline V gene (reference sequence). CDR3 sequence: CASSIGRRGPGAGANVLTF. The CDR3 coding sequence is TGTGCCAGTAGTATAGGAAGGCGGGGCCCCGGGGCTGGGGCCAACGTCCTGACTTTC.

This sequence joins TRBV19 and TRBJ1-5, with D unresolved. CDR1 and CDR2 from the germline V gene are LNHDA and SQIVND (reference sequence). V was pared by 7 bases and J by 3 bases, with 13 bases between. CDR3 length: 14 amino acids. The CDR3 coding sequence is TGTGCCAGTACTAATATGGACCTCAATCAGCCCCAGCATTTT. Its protein product is CASTNMDLNQPQHF.

The CDR3 loop reads CASSLADFYTEAFF. The DNA of the CDR3 is TGCGCCAGCAGCTTGGCAGACTTTTACACTGAAGCTTTCTTT. This chain joins TRBV5-1 and TRBJ1-1; D not resolved. Looked up from germline, CDR1 is SGHRS and CDR2 is YFSETQ. The CDR3 is 14 residues long. Trimming cost V 0 bases and J 3 bases, with 9 bases left between them.

This clone has a handful of counts. The chain joins TRBV4-3 to TRBJ2-1; D is unresolved. Trimming pared 2 bases from V and 7 bases from J, leaving 15 bases between. Germline V CDR1 and CDR2: LGHNA, YSLEER. CDR3 length: 15 amino acids. DNA of the CDR3: TGCGCCAGCAGCCAAAGCCTCAACCCACGTAATGAGCAGTTCTTC. Translating it yields CASSQSLNPRNEQFF.

V gene TRBV2 combines with J gene TRBJ2-1; TRBD1 agrees at 7 bases. The germline V gene has CDR1 SNHLY and CDR2 FYNNEI. The ends lost 7 bases at V and 8 bases at J; junction bases unmatched: 8. This CDR3 is 13 amino acids long. This CDR3 reads CASTTGDGDEQFF. The CDR3 region has the DNA TGTGCCAGCACCACAGGGGACGGGGATGAGCAGTTCTTC.

The chain links TRBV30 to TRBJ2-5; D remains ambiguous. The ends were cut back, 3 bases at V and 4 bases at J, with 12 bases in the middle. Germline CDR1 is GTSNPN and CDR2 is SVGIG (reference sequence). This CDR3 has 13 residues. The CDR3 coding sequence is TGTGCCTGGAGGCGCACAATCCGAGAGACCCAGTACTTC. This encodes CAWRRTIRETQYF.

This clone was picked up a small number of times. The chain employs TRBV28 and TRBJ1-5, with D possibly TRBD1 on 5 matching bases. Deletions cut 4 bases from V and 3 bases from J, with 13 bases between. CDR1 and CDR2 from the germline V gene are MDHEN and SYDVKM. The CDR3 is 15 residues long. The CDR3 is CASSWGPGINQPQHF. CDR3 DNA: TGTGCCAGCAGTTGGGGTCCAGGGATCAATCAGCCCCAGCATTTT.

For this clone: This CDR3 is also generated by other DNA sequences in the sample. This sequence joins TRBV10-3 and TRBJ1-4; D gene unclear. Trimming removed 4 bases at V and 8 bases at J, with 11 bases between. The CDR3 sequence is 13 residues long. In germline, CDR1 is ENHRY, CDR2 SYGVKD. The CDR3 region is CAISAGLEEKLFF. CDR3 bases: TGTGCCATCAGTGCGGGGTTGGAGGAAAAACTGTTTTTT.

The chain couples TRBV19 to TRBJ1-6; D is undetermined. V lost 3 bases, J lost 7 bases, and 10 bases lay in between. CDR3 length: 14 residues. CDR1 LNHDA and CDR2 SQIVND come from the germline V gene (reference sequence). CDR3 region: CASSIRAVNSPLHF. CDR3 nucleotide sequence: TGTGCCAGTAGTATTCGAGCGGTGAATTCACCCCTCCACTTT.

V usage is TRBV5-1 and J usage is TRBJ2-7; D may be TRBD2 (6 bases). This CDR3 has 15 residues. Trimming removed 1 base at V and 2 bases at J, with 13 bases between. CDR1 and CDR2 (germline): SGHRS, YFSETQ. For the CDR3, the DNA is TGCGCCAGCAGCTTGTCATGGCGGGGAGCCTACGAGCAGTACTTC. It encodes CASSLSWRGAYEQYF.

This clone is a singleton in its sample. V gene TRBV6-1 combines with J gene TRBJ1-1; a possible D gene is TRBD1 (5 bases). The germline gives CDR1 MNHNS, CDR2 SASEGT. Trimming pared 4 bases from V and 4 bases from J, leaving 10 bases between. This CDR3 has 13 amino acids. The CDR3 loop reads CASSVAGTTEAFF. For the CDR3, the DNA is TGTGCCAGCAGTGTGGCAGGGACCACTGAAGCTTTCTTT.

A few counts support this clone. The genes are TRBV7-2 and TRBJ1-6, with D hard to call. The CDR3 is 16 amino acids. CDR1 is SGHTA, CDR2 FQGNSA, per germline. V gave up 1 base and J gave up 8 bases, with 15 bases separating them. DNA for the CDR3: TGTGCCAGCAGCTTAGTCTCCCCTCTGGGCCATTCACCCCTCCACTTT. Protein sequence: CASSLVSPLGHSPLHF.

The chain has TRBV19 and TRBJ2-7; D assignment may be TRBD1 or TRBD2 (6 bases each). The CDR3 extends over 15 amino acids. V lost 5 bases and J 0 bases, leaving 14 bases between the germline ends. In germline, CDR1 is LNHDA, CDR2 SQIVND (reference sequence). The CDR3 sequence: CASSPSRGASYEQYF. In nucleotides, the CDR3 is TGTGCCAGTAGTCCATCTAGGGGGGCCTCCTACGAGCAGTACTTC.

V and J are TRBV6-5 and TRBJ2-1; D is possibly TRBD1 (6 bases). Germline CDR1 MNHEY, CDR2 SVGAGI. This CDR3 is built from 14 residues. Trimming took off 1 base at V and 9 bases at J, with 13 bases between the two ends. The CDR3 protein is CASSYWDNWGEQFF. CDR3 DNA sequence: TGTGCCAGCAGTTACTGGGACAACTGGGGTGAGCAGTTCTTC.

The chain has TRBV7-3 and TRBJ1-1; TRBD1 is a possible D gene (5 bases). This CDR3 spans 15 amino acids. Per germline, CDR1 SGHTA and CDR2 FQGTGA. The germline V and J ends were trimmed by 1 base and 3 bases, with 12 bases remaining between them. CDR3 coding DNA: TGTGCCAGCAGCTTAATCGGGGGTAGGGACACTGAAGCTTTCTTT. It codes for CASSLIGGRDTEAFF. The complete variable domain, with remaining parts taken from reference TRBV7-3 and TRBJ1-1, reads GAGVSQTPSNKVTEKGKYVELRCDPISGHTALYWYRQSLGQGPEFLIYFQGTGAADDSGLPNDRFFAVRPEGSVSTLKIQRTERGDSAVYLCASSLIGGRDTEAFFGQGTRLTVV.

This chain's CDR3 is CASSFRGAGAFF. DNA of the CDR3: TGTGCCAGCAGCTTTCGGGGGGCCGGAGCTTTCTTT. The chain recombines TRBV7-9 with TRBJ1-1; weak D call: TRBD1 (6 bases). Germline V CDR1 and CDR2: SEHNR, FQNEAQ (reference sequence). Between the trimmed V and J ends, which lost 3 bases and 10 bases, there was a span of 12 bases. This CDR3 is built from 12 residues.

The chain carries TRBV6-5 and TRBJ1-4, with D possibly being TRBD1 (5 bases). Trimming cost V 2 bases and J 4 bases, with 11 bases left between them. Per the germline V gene, CDR1 is MNHEY and CDR2 is SVGAGI. The CDR3 has 15 amino acids. The CDR3 spells CASSYGALGNEKLFF. CDR3 DNA: TGTGCCAGCAGTTACGGGGCATTGGGTAATGAAAAACTGTTTTTT.

This chain joins TRBV28 and TRBJ2-7; maybe TRBD1 (6 bases). The CDR3 contains 15 residues. CDR1 and CDR2 (germline): MDHEN, SYDVKM. V lost 3 bases and J 2 bases, leaving 14 bases between the germline ends. CDR3 region: CASSFGRGLTYEQYF. The DNA of the CDR3 is TGTGCCAGCAGTTTCGGCAGGGGCCTTACCTACGAGCAGTACTTC.

The chain carries TRBV5-1 and TRBJ1-1; 7 nucleotides line up with TRBD1. The germline V gene encodes CDR1 SGHRS and CDR2 YFSETQ. This CDR3 comprises 14 residues. The trim removed 4 bases at V and 1 base at J, leaving 4 bases unmatched. CDR3 nucleotides: TGCGCCAGCAGCACGACAGGGCAGAACACTGAAGCTTTCTTT. Encoded protein: CASSTTGQNTEAFF.